The 12 T cell receptor beta chains given below trace back to one sample, sequenced in a study of blood T cell repertoires in COVID-19. Profiling relied on immunoSEQ multiplex PCR, and the TCRdb table lists in-frame clones only, not all of them. The repertoire consists of a few hundred thousand clones, with 85% occurring once and the leading ten covering approximately 2.4%. The specimen sequenced was peripheral blood. The receptors shown here come from a woman in her 70s with COVID-19, enrolled during active disease.

This clone was detected once. The chain is built from TRBV3-1 (or the pseudogene TRBV3-2) and TRBJ1-2; 8 nucleotides line up with TRBD1. The CDR3 runs 18 residues. Trimming at V came to 4 bases and at J to 2 bases, leaving 15 bases not matched to a gene. Germline values: CDR1 LGHDT, CDR2 YNNKEL (reference sequence). The CDR3 DNA reads as TGTGCCAGCAGCCCTTTTACCGGGACAGGAGCTTTAAACTATGGCTACACCTTC. Protein: CASSPFTGTGALNYGYTF.

A single count supports this clone. CDR3 amino acids: CASRRDSQNSPLHF. For the CDR3, the DNA is TGTGCCAGCAGACGGGACAGTCAAAATTCACCCCTCCACTTT. The chain employs TRBV28 and TRBJ1-6; 7 nucleotides line up with TRBD1. This CDR3 is 14 amino acids long. Germline V CDR1 and CDR2: MDHEN, SYDVKM. The ends lost 6 bases at V and 7 bases at J; junction bases unmatched: 6.

J is TRBJ2-7 and V is TRBV5-1, with 8 positions matching TRBD2. CDR1 and CDR2 from the germline V gene are SGHRS and YFSETQ. V was pared by 4 bases and J by 7 bases, with 13 bases of the junction left unmatched. The CDR3 length is 15 residues. CDR3 coding DNA: TGCGCCAGCAGCCCCAACCTAGCGGGTCCGGGGGAGCAGTACTTC. This translates into CASSPNLAGPGEQYF.

Comments on this clone: The sample contains more than one DNA sequence encoding this CDR3. The chain uses TRBV3-1 (or the pseudogene TRBV3-2) and TRBJ1-2; D perhaps matches TRBD1 (5 bases). The V end lost 0 bases, the J end lost 5 bases, and 10 bases lay between the germline ends. The CDR3 has 14 residues. Germline V gene lookup returns CDR1 LGHDT and CDR2 YNNKEL (reference sequence). The CDR3 DNA reads TGTGCCAGCAGCCAAGACAGGGTTGGGTATGGCTACACCTTC. This gives the protein CASSQDRVGYGYTF.

Only a few counts were recorded for this clone. The chain combines TRBV18 with TRBJ1-1, with a possible D match to TRBD1 (5 bases). Germline V gives CDR1 KGHSH, CDR2 LQKENI. Trimming cost V 5 bases and J 4 bases, with 17 bases left between them. The CDR3 is 15 residues long. The CDR3 DNA is TGTGCCAGCTCATCTCGCGGGGGAGAGGGCACTGAAGCTTTCTTT. Translation gives CASSSRGGEGTEAFF.

The gene calls are TRBV5-1 and TRBJ2-1; 9 nucleotides match TRBD1. The V gene end was trimmed by 4 bases and the J gene end by 6 bases; junction bases not matched to a gene: 8. Germline V gene data show CDR1 as SGHRS and CDR2 as YFSETQ. CDR3 length: 15 residues. Here the CDR3 DNA reads TGCGCCAGCAGCCCATCCGGGACAGGGCCCAATGAGCAGTTCTTC. It yields the protein CASSPSGTGPNEQFF. The full variable domain, in which reference TRBV5-1 and TRBJ2-1 provide the parts outside the CDR3, is KAGVTQTPRYLIKTRGQQVTLSCSPISGHRSVSWYQQTPGQGLQFLFEYFSETQRNKGNFPGRFSGRQFSNSRSEMNVSTLELGDSALYLCASSPSGTGPNEQFFGPGTRLTVL.

This chain connects TRBV5-1 to TRBJ1-1; D is uncertain. Deletions cut 0 bases from V and 4 bases from J, with 10 bases between. CDR3 size: 14 residues. In germline, CDR1 is SGHRS, CDR2 YFSETQ. CDR3 coding DNA: TGCGCCAGCAGCTTGGATTGGGCAGCCACTGAAGCTTTCTTT. The encoded protein is CASSLDWAATEAFF. Looking up the rest from reference TRBV5-1 and TRBJ1-1 gives the full variable domain: KAGVTQTPRYLIKTRGQQVTLSCSPISGHRSVSWYQQTPGQGLQFLFEYFSETQRNKGNFPGRFSGRQFSNSRSEMNVSTLELGDSALYLCASSLDWAATEAFFGQGTRLTVV.

This chain connects TRBV24-1 to TRBJ2-1, with D perhaps TRBD1 (5 bases). V lost 5 bases, J lost 3 bases, and 10 bases lay in between. CDR3 length: 14 amino acids. Germline V CDR1 and CDR2: KGHDR, SFDVKD. The DNA for the CDR3 is TGTGCCACCAGTGTAGGGGATGGCTACAATGAGCAGTTCTTC. Translation gives CATSVGDGYNEQFF.

This sequence joins TRBV7-2 and TRBJ2-7; D might be TRBD2 (6 bases). The germline gives CDR1 SGHTA, CDR2 FQGNSA. The CDR3 is made up of 14 amino acids. The V end was cut by 5 bases, the J end by 7 bases, with 18 bases between. This CDR3 reads CASSQRWGSGEQYF. The CDR3 region has the DNA TGTGCCAGCAGCCAGCGTTGGGGGAGCGGGGAGCAGTACTTC.

The chain employs TRBV4-1 and TRBJ1-6, with D perhaps matching TRBD1 (5 bases). V lost 3 bases, J lost 11 bases, and 11 bases lay in between. The CDR3 has 13 residues. The V gene's germline CDR1 is MGHRA and CDR2 YSYEKL. The CDR3 DNA reads as TGCGCCAGCAGCCAGGGCAGGGAGGCACCCCTCCACTTT. As protein: CASSQGREAPLHF.

This chain uses TRBV7-8 with TRBJ1-1, with 8 bases lining up with TRBD1. The CDR3 consists of 17 residues. Germline V gene data show CDR1 as SGHVS and CDR2 as FQNEAQ. V lost 3 bases and J lost 4; bases outside the gene matches: 13. Written as DNA, the CDR3 is TGTGCCAGCAGCTTGGGGGTGTACAGGGGGTCCTCCACTGAAGCTTTCTTT. Protein: CASSLGVYRGSSTEAFF.

The V gene is TRBV5-5, the J gene TRBJ1-1; D gene unclear. The CDR3 spans 14 residues. The germline CDR1 and CDR2 sequences are SGHKS and YYEKEE (reference sequence). The germline V and J ends were trimmed by 3 bases and 7 bases, with 16 bases remaining between them. As DNA, the CDR3 is TGTGCCAGCAGCTCCTCTGGGCTCCCACTTGAAGCTTTCTTT. Its protein product is CASSSSGLPLEAFF.